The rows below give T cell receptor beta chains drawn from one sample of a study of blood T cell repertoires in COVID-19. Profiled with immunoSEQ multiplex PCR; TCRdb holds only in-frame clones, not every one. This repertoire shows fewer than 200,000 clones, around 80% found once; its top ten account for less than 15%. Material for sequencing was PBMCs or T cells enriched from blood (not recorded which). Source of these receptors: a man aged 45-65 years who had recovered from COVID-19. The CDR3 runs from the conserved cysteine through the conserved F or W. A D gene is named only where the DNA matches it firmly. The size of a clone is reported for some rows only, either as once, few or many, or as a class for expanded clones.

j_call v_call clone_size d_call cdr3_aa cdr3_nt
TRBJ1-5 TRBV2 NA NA CASRGRENQPQHF TGTGCCAGCAGGGGCCGGGAGAATCAGCCCCAGCATTTT
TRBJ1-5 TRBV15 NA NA CATSRDGGDQPQHF TGTGCCACCAGCAGAGACGGAGGGGATCAGCCCCAGCATTTT
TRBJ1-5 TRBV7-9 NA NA CASSLGRDSNQPQHF TGTGCCAGCAGCTTAGGGCGGGATAGCAATCAGCCCCAGCATTTT
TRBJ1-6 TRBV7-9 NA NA CASSGGSNSPLHF TGTGCCAGCAGCGGAGGATCGAATTCACCCCTCCACTTT
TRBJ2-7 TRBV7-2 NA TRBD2 CASSPRTSGYEQYF TGTGCCAGCAGCCCGAGAACTAGCGGCTACGAGCAGTACTTC
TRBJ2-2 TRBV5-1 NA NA CASSFSGETGELFF TGCGCCAGCAGCTTTTCGGGAGAGACCGGGGAGCTGTTTTTT
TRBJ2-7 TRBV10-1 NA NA CASSESGALEQYF TGCGCCAGCAGTGAGTCAGGGGCTCTCGAGCAGTACTTC
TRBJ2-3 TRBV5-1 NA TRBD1 CASSLGQGAHTDTQYF TGCGCCAGCAGCTTGGGACAGGGGGCTCACACAGATACGCAGTATTTT
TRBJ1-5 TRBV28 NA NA CATKAGNSNQPQHF TGTGCCACCAAGGCCGGGAATAGCAATCAGCCCCAGCATTTT
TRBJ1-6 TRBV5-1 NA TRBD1 CASSNGQGRSPLHF TGCGCCAGCAGCAACGGACAGGGGAGATCACCCCTCCACTTT
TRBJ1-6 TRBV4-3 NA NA CASSQELNSPLHF TGCGCCAGCAGCCAAGAATTAAATTCACCCCTCCACTTT
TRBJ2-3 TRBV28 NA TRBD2 CASSSFSGGSLDTQYF TGTGCCAGCAGTTCCTTTAGCGGGGGGAGCCTAGATACGCAGTATTTT
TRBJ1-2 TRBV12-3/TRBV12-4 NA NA CASSQGPNYGYTF TGTGCCAGCAGTCAGGGGCCTAACTATGGCTACACCTTC
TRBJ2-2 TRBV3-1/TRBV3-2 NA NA CASSQDNRPVSGELFF TGTGCCAGCAGCCAAGATAACAGGCCCGTCTCCGGGGAGCTGTTTTTT
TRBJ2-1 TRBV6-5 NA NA CASQAHEQFF TGTGCCAGTCAGGCCCATGAGCAGTTCTTC
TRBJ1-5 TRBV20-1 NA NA CSASHGEGGNQPQHF TGCAGTGCTAGTCACGGGGAAGGAGGCAATCAGCCCCAGCATTTT
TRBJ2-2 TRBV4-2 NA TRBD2 CASSPGLDTGELFF TGTGCCAGCAGCCCGGGACTAGACACCGGGGAGCTGTTTTTT
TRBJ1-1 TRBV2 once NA CASRYREVDTEAFF TGTGCCAGCAGGTACAGGGAAGTCGACACTGAAGCTTTCTTT
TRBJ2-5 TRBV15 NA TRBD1 CATRQGQETQYF TGTGCCACCCGACAGGGCCAAGAGACCCAGTACTTC
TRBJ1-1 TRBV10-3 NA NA CAISAQGENTEAFF TGTGCCATCAGCGCACAGGGAGAGAACACTGAAGCTTTCTTT
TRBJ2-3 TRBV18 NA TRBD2 CASSPPSSSGGDTQYF TGTGCCAGCTCACCTCCCTCCTCTAGCGGGGGTGATACGCAGTATTTT
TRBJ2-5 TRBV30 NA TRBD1 CALWTGWETQYF TGTGCCTTGTGGACAGGGTGGGAGACCCAGTACTTC
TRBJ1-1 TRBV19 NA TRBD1 CASSIGIGGGRTGPEAFF TGTGCCAGTAGTATAGGGATTGGAGGGGGCAGGACCGGACCTGAAGCTTTCTTT
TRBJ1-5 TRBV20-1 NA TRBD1 CSARGTAEDNQPQHF TGCAGTGCTCGTGGGACAGCGGAAGATAATCAGCCCCAGCATTTT
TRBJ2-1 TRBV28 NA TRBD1 CASSSRQGANEQFF TGTGCCAGCAGTTCGAGACAGGGGGCCAATGAGCAGTTCTTC
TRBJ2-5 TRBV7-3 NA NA CASSSEGAPQETQYF TGTGCCAGCAGCAGCGAGGGTGCGCCTCAAGAGACCCAGTACTTC
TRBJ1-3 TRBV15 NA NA CATSRETGGNTIYF TGTGCCACCAGCAGAGAGACGGGGGGAAACACCATATATTTT
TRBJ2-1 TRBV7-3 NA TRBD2 CASGSGGAGEQFF TGTGCCAGCGGGAGCGGGGGGGCCGGTGAGCAGTTCTTC
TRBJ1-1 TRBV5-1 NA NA CASSQQENTEAFF TGCGCCAGCAGCCAACAGGAAAACACTGAAGCTTTCTTT
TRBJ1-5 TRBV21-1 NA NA CASSKSRGHNQPQHF TGTGCCAGCAGCAAAAGTCGAGGTCACAATCAGCCCCAGCATTTT
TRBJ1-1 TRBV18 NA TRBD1 CASSEQGLNTEAFF TGTGCCAGCTCAGAACAGGGGCTGAACACTGAAGCTTTCTTT
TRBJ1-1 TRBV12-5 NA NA CALTGGYTEAFF TGTGCCTTGACGGGGGGATACACTGAAGCTTTCTTT
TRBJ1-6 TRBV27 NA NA CASSLKPGAYNSPLHF TGTGCCAGCAGTTTAAAGCCAGGGGCCTATAATTCACCCCTCCACTTT